The T cell receptor (beta chain) under discussion was sequenced for a study of blood T cell repertoires in COVID-19. At the level of the study: The United States, Italy and Spain provided the acute and convalescent COVID-19 samples. PBMCs, B-cell-depleted T cells, or T cells were the source of the cDNA or gDNA that made up the material.

From germline, CDR1 is LNHDA and CDR2 SQIVND (reference sequence). The CDR3 sequence is 19 residues long. Trimming shortened V by 4 bases and J by 0 bases, and 19 bases separated the two germline ends. Study processing details: Reference gene primers were amplified, and this amplification served to estimate nucleated cell counts. Generated by immunoSEQ multiplex PCR, the TCRdb table keeps only in-frame clones and is missing some. The V and J calls and clone size come from that table; D and trimming were worked out from the DNA. The data contain some 110,000 clones, 87% of them singletons. V usage is TRBV19 and J usage is TRBJ2-6; D is possibly TRBD1 (6 bases). The material sequenced was peripheral blood. This receptor was obtained from a human donor in a cohort sampled during active COVID-19. The CDR3 loop is CASSKRQVGANSGANVLTF. CDR3 sequence (DNA): TGTGCCAGTAGTAAACGACAGGTTGGAGCCAACTCTGGGGCCAACGTCCTGACTTTC.